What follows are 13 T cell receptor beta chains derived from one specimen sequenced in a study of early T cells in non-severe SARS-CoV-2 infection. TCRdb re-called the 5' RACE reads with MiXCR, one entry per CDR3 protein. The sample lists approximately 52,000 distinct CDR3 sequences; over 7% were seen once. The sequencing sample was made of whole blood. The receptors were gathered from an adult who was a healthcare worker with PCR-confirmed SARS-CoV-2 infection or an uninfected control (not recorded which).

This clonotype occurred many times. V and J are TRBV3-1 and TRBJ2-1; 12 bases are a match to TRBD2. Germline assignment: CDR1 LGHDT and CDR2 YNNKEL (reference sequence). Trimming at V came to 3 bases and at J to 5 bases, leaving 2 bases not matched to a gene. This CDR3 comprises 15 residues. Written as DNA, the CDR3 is TGTGCCAGCAGCCAGACTAGCGGGGGTAACAATGAGCAGTTCTTC. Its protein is CASSQTSGGNNEQFF.

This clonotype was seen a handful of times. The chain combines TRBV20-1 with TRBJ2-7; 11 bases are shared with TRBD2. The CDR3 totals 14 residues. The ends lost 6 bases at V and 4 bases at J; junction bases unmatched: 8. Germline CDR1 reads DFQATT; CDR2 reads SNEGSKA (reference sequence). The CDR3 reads CSANPSGRRYEQYF. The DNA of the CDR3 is TGCAGTGCCAACCCTAGCGGGAGGCGGTACGAGCAGTACTTC.

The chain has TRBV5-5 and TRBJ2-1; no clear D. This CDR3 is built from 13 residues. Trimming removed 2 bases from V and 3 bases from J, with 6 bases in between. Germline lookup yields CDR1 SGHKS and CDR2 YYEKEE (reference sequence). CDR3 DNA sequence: TGTGCCAGCAGCTTTAACAACTACAATGAGCAGTTCTTC. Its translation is CASSFNNYNEQFF.

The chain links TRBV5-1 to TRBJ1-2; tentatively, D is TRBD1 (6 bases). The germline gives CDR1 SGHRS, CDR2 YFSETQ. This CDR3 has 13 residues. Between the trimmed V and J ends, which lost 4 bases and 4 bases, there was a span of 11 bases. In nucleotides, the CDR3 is TGCGCCAGCAGCGAGGTACAGGGCTATGGCTACACCTTC. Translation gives CASSEVQGYGYTF. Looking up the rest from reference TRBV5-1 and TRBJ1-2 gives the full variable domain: KAGVTQTPRYLIKTRGQQVTLSCSPISGHRSVSWYQQTPGQGLQFLFEYFSETQRNKGNFPGRFSGRQFSNSRSEMNVSTLELGDSALYLCASSEVQGYGYTFGSGTRLTVV.

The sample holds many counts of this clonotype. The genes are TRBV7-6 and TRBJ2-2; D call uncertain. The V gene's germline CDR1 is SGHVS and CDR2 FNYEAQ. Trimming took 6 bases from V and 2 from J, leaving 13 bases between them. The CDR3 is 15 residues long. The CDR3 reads CASRSLQFNTGELFF. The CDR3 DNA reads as TGTGCCAGCAGGAGCCTACAATTCAACACCGGGGAGCTGTTTTTT.

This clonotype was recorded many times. In nucleotides, the CDR3 is TGTGCCAGCAGCCCCGGACTGGGGGGTCGAGGCACCGGGGAGCTGTTTTTT. It yields the protein CASSPGLGGRGTGELFF. The gene calls are TRBV4-2 and TRBJ2-2, with TRBD2 as a possible D gene (6 bases). CDR3 length: 17 residues. Trimming took off 4 bases at V and 4 bases at J, with 19 bases between the two ends. Germline V lookup: CDR1 LGHNA, CDR2 YNFKEQ.

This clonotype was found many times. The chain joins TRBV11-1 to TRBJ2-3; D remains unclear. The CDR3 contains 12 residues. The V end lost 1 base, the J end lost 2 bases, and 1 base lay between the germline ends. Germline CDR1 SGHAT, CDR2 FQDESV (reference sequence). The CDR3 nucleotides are TGTGCCAGCAGCTTAGACACAGATACGCAGTATTTT. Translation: CASSLDTDTQYF.

CDR3 bases: TGTGCCAGCAGCCAAGGATTCAATCAGCCCCAGCATTTT. Its protein product is CASSQGFNQPQHF. The chain employs TRBV3-1 and TRBJ1-5; no definite D call. The V gene's germline CDR1 is LGHDT and CDR2 YNNKEL (reference sequence). The CDR3 is 13 amino acids. V gave up 1 base and J gave up 3 bases, with 4 bases separating them.

This CDR3 is CASKLGDTQYF. The DNA for the CDR3 is TGTGCCAGCAAACTAGGAGATACGCAGTATTTT. The chain carries TRBV27 and TRBJ2-3; possible D gene TRBD2, 5 bases. V was pared by 7 bases and J by 5 bases, with 7 bases between. The CDR3 covers 11 residues. CDR1 and CDR2 (germline): MNHEY, SMNVEV (reference sequence).

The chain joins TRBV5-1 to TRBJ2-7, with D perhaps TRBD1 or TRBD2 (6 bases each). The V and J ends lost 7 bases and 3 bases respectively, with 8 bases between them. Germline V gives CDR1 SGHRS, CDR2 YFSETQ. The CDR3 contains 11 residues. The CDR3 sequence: CASGGGYEQYF. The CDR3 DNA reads TGCGCCAGCGGAGGGGGCTACGAGCAGTACTTC.

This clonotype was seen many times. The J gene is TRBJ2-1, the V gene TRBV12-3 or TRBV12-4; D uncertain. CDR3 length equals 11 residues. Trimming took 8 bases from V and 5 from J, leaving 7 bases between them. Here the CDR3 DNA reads TGTGCCAGCCGCCGGGACAATGAGCAGTTCTTC. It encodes CASRRDNEQFF.

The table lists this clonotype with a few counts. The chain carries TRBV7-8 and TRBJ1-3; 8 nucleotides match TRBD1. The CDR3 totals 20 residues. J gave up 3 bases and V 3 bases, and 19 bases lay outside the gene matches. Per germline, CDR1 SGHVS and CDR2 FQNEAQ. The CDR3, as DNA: TGTGCCAGCAGCTTGGATCTCACGGGACAGGCTTCTAAGGTTGGAAACACCATATATTTT. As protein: CASSLDLTGQASKVGNTIYF.

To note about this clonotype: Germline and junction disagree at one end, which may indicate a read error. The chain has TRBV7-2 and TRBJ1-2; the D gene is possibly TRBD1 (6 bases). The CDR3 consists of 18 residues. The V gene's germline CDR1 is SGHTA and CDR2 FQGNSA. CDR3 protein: CASSSIYAGDKGFYGYTF. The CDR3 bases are TGTGCCAGCAGCTCCATATACGCCGGGGACAAGGGGTTCTATGGCTATACCTTC.